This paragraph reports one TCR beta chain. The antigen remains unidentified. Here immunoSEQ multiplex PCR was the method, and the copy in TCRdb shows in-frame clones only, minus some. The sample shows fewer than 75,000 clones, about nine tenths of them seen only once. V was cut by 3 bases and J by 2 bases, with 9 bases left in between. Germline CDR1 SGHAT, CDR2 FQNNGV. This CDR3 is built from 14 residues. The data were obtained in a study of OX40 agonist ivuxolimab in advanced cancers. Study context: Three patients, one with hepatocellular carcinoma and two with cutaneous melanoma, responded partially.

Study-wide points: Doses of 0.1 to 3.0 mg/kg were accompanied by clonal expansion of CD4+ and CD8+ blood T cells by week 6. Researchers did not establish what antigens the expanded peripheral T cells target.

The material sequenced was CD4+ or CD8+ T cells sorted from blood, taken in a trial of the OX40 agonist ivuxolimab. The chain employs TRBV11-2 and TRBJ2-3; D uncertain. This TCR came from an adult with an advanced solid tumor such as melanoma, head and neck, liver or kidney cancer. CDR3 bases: TGTGCCAGCAGCTTGGGCGGTGTCACAGATACGCAGTATTTT. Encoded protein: CASSLGGVTDTQYF.